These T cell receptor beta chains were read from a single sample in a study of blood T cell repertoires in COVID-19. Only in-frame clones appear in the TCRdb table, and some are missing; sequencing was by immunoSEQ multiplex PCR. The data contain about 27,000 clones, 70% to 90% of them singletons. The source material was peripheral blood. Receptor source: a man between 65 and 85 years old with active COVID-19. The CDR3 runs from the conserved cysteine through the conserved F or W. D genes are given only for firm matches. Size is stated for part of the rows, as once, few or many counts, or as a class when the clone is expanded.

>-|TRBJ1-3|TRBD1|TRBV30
CAWARGRGGNTIYF
TGTGCCTGGGCAAGGGGGCGAGGTGGAAACACCATATATTTT
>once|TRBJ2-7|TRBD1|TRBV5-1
CASSLEGTASYEQYF
TGCGCCAGCAGCTTGGAAGGGACAGCCTCCTACGAGCAGTACTTC
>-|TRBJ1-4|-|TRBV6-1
CASSEAGHRAGEKLFF
TGTGCCAGCAGTGAAGCCGGTCACAGGGCAGGCGAAAAACTGTTTTTT
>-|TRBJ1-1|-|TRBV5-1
CASSLQGTEAFF
TGCGCCAGCAGCCTGCAGGGTACTGAAGCTTTCTTT
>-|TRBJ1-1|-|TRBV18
CASSPLEGKTEAFF
TGTGCCAGCTCACCATTGGAGGGGAAGACTGAAGCTTTCTTT
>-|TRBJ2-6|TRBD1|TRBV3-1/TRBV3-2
CASSRMGQRLSGANVLTF
TGTGCCAGCAGCCGAATGGGACAGCGATTGTCTGGGGCCAACGTCCTGACTTTC
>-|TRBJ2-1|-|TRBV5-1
CASSAGYNEQFF
TGCGCCAGCAGCGCGGGGTACAATGAGCAGTTCTTC
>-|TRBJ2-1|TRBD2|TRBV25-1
CASSESLAGGRGQFF
TGTGCCAGCAGTGAATCGCTAGCGGGGGGGCGCGGGCAGTTCTTC
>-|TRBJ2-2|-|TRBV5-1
CASSLNTGELFF
TGCGCCAGCAGTCTGAACACCGGGGAGCTGTTTTTT
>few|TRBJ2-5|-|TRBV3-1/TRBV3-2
CASSTRRSETQYF
TGTGCCAGCAGCACCCGCCGGTCGGAGACCCAGTACTTC
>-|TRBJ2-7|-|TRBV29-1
CSVGQFSYEQYF
TGCAGCGTAGGACAGTTCTCCTACGAGCAGTACTTC
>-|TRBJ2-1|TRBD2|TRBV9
CASSVGTSGGSYNEQFF
TGTGCCAGCAGCGTAGGGACTAGCGGGGGTTCCTACAATGAGCAGTTCTTC
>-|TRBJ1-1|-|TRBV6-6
CASMWSDTEAFF
TGTGCCAGCATGTGGTCGGACACTGAAGCTTTCTTT
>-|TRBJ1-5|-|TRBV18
CASSPGTSNQPQHF
TGTGCCAGCTCACCCGGGACAAGCAATCAGCCCCAGCATTTT
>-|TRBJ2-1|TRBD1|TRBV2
CASSQDRGGNEQFF
TGCGCCAGCAGTCAGGACAGGGGCGGCAATGAGCAGTTCTTC
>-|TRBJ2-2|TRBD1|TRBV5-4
CASSLTGGGELFF
TGTGCCAGCAGCTTGACAGGGGGCGGGGAGCTGTTTTTT
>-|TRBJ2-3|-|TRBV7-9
CASSPDGGVSDTQYF
TGTGCCAGCAGCCCCGACGGGGGTGTCTCAGATACGCAGTATTTT
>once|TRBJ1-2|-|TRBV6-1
CASSEAENGVVYGYTF
TGTGCCAGCAGTGAAGCGGAGAACGGCGTTGTCTATGGCTACACCTTC
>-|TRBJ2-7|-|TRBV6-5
CASTQVFYEQYF
TGTGCCAGCACCCAGGTCTTCTACGAGCAGTACTTC
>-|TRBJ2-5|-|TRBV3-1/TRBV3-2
CASSPSKAGKGLEETQYF
TGTGCCAGCAGCCCGTCTAAAGCGGGCAAGGGCCTGGAAGAGACCCAGTACTTC
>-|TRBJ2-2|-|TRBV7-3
CASSPTAGELFF
TGTGCCAGCAGCCCCACGGCCGGGGAGCTGTTTTTT
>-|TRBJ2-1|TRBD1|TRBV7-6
CASSSSPQMTGGDEQFF
TGTGCCAGCAGCTCAAGTCCCCAGATGACAGGGGGCGATGAGCAGTTCTTC
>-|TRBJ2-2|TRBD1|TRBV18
CASSPSDRAGELFF
TGTGCCAGCTCGCCTTCGGACAGGGCCGGGGAGCTGTTTTTT
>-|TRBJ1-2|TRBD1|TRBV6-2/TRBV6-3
CASSPRGAGYGYTF
TGTGCCAGCAGTCCCAGGGGGGCTGGCTATGGCTACACCTTC
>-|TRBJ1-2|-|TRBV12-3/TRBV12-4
CASSPLGYGYTF
TGTGCCAGCAGTCCCCTCGGCTATGGCTACACCTTC
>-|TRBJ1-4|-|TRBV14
CASSLLTTNEKLFF
TGTGCCAGCAGCCTTCTTACAACTAATGAAAAACTGTTTTTT
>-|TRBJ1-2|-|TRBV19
CASSRKSWGLDYGYTF
TGTGCCAGTAGTCGTAAGAGTTGGGGGCTTGACTATGGCTACACCTTC
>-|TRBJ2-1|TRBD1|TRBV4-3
CASSQESYRGVDNEQFF
TGCGCCAGCAGCCAAGAATCGTACAGGGGAGTAGACAATGAGCAGTTCTTC
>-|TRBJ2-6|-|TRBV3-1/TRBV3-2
CASSRGNSGANVLTF
TGTGCCAGCAGCCGCGGGAACTCTGGGGCCAACGTCCTGACTTTC
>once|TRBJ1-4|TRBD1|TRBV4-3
CASSQEIAGRTGALKNEKLFF
TGCGCCAGCAGCCAAGAAATAGCGGGGAGGACAGGGGCCTTAAAGAATGAAAAACTGTTTTTT
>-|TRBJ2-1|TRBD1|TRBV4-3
CASSQGTGPYNEQFF
TGCGCCAGCAGCCAGGGGACAGGGCCCTACAATGAGCAGTTCTTC
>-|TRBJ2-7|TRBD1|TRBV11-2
CASSLGQGASEQYF
TGTGCCAGCAGCCTGGGACAGGGGGCTTCCGAGCAGTACTTC
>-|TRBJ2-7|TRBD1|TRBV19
CASSIAHRTGFAYEQYF
TGTGCCAGTAGTATCGCCCATAGGACAGGGTTCGCCTACGAGCAGTACTTC
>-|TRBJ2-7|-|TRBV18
CASSPRSSYEQYF
TGTGCCAGCTCACCGAGGAGCTCCTACGAGCAGTACTTC
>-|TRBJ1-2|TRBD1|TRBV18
CASSPDRDYGYTF
TGTGCCAGCTCACCGGACAGGGACTATGGCTACACCTTC
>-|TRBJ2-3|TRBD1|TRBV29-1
CSVRRQGTTDTQYF
TGCAGCGTACGCCGACAGGGGACGACAGATACGCAGTATTTT
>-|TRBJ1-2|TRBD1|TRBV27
CASSSSTGDYGYTF
TGTGCCAGCAGTTCCTCTACAGGGGACTATGGCTACACCTTC
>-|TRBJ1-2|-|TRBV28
CASSQLGVGYTF
TGTGCCAGCAGTCAACTCGGGGTTGGCTACACCTTC
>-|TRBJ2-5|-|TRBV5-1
CASSLDGEWKTQYF
TGCGCCAGCAGCTTGGACGGGGAGTGGAAGACCCAGTACTTC
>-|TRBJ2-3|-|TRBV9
CASSVHTDTQYF
TGTGCCAGCAGCGTACACACAGATACGCAGTATTTT
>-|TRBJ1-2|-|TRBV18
CASSPRSASYGYTF
TGTGCCAGCTCACCACGCTCAGCTAGCTATGGCTACACCTTC
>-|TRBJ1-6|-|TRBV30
CAWSVYFARTARSPLHF
TGTGCCTGGAGTGTTTATTTCGCTAGGACAGCCAGGTCACCCCTCCACTTT
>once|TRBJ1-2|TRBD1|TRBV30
CAWRAGGVGGYTF
TGTGCCTGGAGAGCAGGGGGCGTTGGTGGCTACACCTTC
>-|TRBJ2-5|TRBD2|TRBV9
CASSVLAGGQETQYF
TGTGCCAGCAGCGTACTAGCGGGGGGGCAAGAGACCCAGTACTTC
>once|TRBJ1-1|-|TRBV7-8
CASSLAFSGTEAFF
TGTGCCAGCAGCTTAGCGTTCAGTGGCACTGAAGCTTTCTTT
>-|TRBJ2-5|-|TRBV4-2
CASSRAAGETQYF
TGTGCCAGCAGCCGCGCAGCGGGAGAGACCCAGTACTTC
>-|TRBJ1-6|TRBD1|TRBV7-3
CASSLTPGQGSPLHF
TGTGCCAGCAGCTTAACGCCAGGACAGGGGTCACCCCTCCACTTT
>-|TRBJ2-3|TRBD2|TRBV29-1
CSVGLAGGLADTQYF
TGCAGCGTTGGACTAGCGGGGGGGCTTGCAGATACGCAGTATTTT
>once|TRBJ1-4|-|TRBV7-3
CASSLRHPIATNEKLFF
TGTGCCAGCAGCTTACGACACCCCATTGCAACTAATGAAAAACTGTTTTTT
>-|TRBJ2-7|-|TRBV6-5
CASRGAYSYEQYF
TGTGCCAGCCGGGGGGCTTACTCCTACGAGCAGTACTTC
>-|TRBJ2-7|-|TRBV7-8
CASSLGLLTGEQYF
TGTGCCAGCAGCTTGGGACTGCTGACCGGGGAGCAGTACTTC
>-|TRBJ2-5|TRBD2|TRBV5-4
CASSLSSGGQETQYF
TGTGCCAGCAGCTTGTCCAGCGGGGGCCAAGAGACCCAGTACTTC
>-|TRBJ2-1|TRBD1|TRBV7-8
CASSFHRGHYNEQFF
TGTGCCAGCAGCTTCCACAGGGGGCACTACAATGAGCAGTTCTTC